This T cell receptor (beta chain) was sequenced for a study of cytomegalovirus exposure and HLA in healthy donors. About the research overall: T cells numbering about 200 million yielded 95 million to 140 million unique TCR beta sequences in an earlier analysis.

Worth noting for this clone: What it recognizes is unknown.

Germline V lookup: CDR1 MDHEN, CDR2 SYDVKM. The CDR3 has 14 residues. Trimming took off 4 bases at V and 3 bases at J, with 10 bases between the two ends. Whole-study findings and limits: The study flagged fewer than 200 TCR beta chains as cytomegalovirus-associated. Cytomegalovirus status was reportedly diagnosed by the classifier with high sensitivity and specificity.

Use of 60 Vbeta and 13 Jbeta primers characterized the PCR. The protocol was immunoSEQ multiplex PCR, while the TCRdb copy is restricted to in-frame clones and leaves out a portion. The data contain roughly 150,000 clones, roughly 80% of them seen just once; the ten biggest clones take up about 1.3%. Specimen: PBMCs. The chain is built from TRBV28 and TRBJ2-1, with D possibly being TRBD2 (6 bases). The sequence derives from a female donor in good health and CMV-seronegative. The CDR3 coding sequence is TGTGCCAGCAGTTACGGACTATACTACAATGAGCAGTTCTTC. Translating it yields CASSYGLYYNEQFF.